Below, one T cell receptor beta chain is given with its context. Its target is unknown. This CDR3 comprises 15 residues. CDR1 and CDR2 (germline): ENHRY, SYGVKD. Trimming took 0 bases from V and 6 from J, leaving 11 bases between them. The sample is drawn from a study of cytomegalovirus exposure and HLA in healthy donors. The primer mix had 60 Vbeta and 13 Jbeta primers. Produced via immunoSEQ multiplex PCR; TCRdb's table is partial and in-frame only. The sample contains about 74,000 clones, approximately 77% of which appear only once. Study-level points and caveats: For TCR beta chains, V- and J-gene trimming was later linked to a missense DCLRE1C variant. On later analysis, the bulk of CMV-associated TCR beta chains appeared to be HLA-restricted.

V gene TRBV10-3 combines with J gene TRBJ2-2, with a weak D call TRBD2 (5 bases). The sequenced sample was PBMCs. This receptor was identified in a middle-aged woman in good health and CMV-seropositive. The CDR3 coding sequence is TGTGCCATCAGTGAGTCGAATCGCGGGCCCGGGGAGCTGTTTTTT. Amino acids: CAISESNRGPGELFF.